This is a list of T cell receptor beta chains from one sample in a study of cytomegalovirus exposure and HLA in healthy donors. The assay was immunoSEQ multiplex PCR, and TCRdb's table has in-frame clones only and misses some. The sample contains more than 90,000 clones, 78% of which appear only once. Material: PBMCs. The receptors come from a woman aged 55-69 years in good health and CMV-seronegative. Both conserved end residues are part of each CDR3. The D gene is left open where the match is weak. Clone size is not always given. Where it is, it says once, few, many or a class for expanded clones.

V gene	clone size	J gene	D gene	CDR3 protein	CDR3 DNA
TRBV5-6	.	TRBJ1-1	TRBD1	CASSDSTGGLTEAFF	TGTGCCAGCAGCGATAGCACAGGGGGCCTCACTGAAGCTTTCTTT
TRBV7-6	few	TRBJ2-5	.	CASSLAAGIETQYF	TGTGCCAGCAGCTTAGCAGCAGGGATAGAGACCCAGTACTTC
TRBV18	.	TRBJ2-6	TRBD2	CASSPTAGSSGANVLTF	TGTGCCAGCTCACCGACAGCGGGGAGCTCTGGGGCCAACGTCCTGACTTTC
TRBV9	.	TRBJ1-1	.	CASSRDINTEAFF	TGTGCCAGCAGCAGGGACATCAACACTGAAGCTTTCTTT
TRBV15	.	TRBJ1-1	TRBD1	CATSRGRGRGYTEAFF	TGTGCCACCAGCAGAGGCAGGGGGCGCGGGTACACTGAAGCTTTCTTT
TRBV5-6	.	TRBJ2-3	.	CASSTGIRTDTQYF	TGTGCCAGCAGCACCGGGATTCGCACAGATACGCAGTATTTT
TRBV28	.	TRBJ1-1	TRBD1	CATLDRGTEAFF	TGTGCCACCCTGGACAGGGGCACTGAAGCTTTCTTT
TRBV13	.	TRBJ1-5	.	CASSLGLGASQPQHF	TGTGCCAGCAGCTTAGGCTTGGGGGCGAGTCAGCCCCAGCATTTT
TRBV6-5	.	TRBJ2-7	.	CASSYSTSSYEQYF	TGTGCCAGCAGTTACTCGACTAGCTCCTACGAGCAGTACTTC
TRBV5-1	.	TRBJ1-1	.	CASSLVPGNTEAFF	TGCGCCAGCAGCTTGGTTCCCGGGAACACTGAAGCTTTCTTT
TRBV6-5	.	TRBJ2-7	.	CASSYSRSYEQYF	TGTGCCAGCAGTTACTCGAGGAGTTACGAGCAGTACTTC
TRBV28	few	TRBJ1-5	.	CASSSQGRPQHF	TGTGCCAGCAGTTCCCAGGGTCGGCCCCAGCATTTT
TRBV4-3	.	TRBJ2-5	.	CASSQGRTALTETQYF	TGCGCCAGCAGCCAAGGCCGGACTGCACTCACGGAGACCCAGTACTTC
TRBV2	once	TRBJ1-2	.	CAGQRGGDGYTF	TGTGCCGGTCAAAGAGGAGGAGATGGCTACACCTTC
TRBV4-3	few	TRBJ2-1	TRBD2	CASSQDYGRDYNEQFF	TGCGCCAGCAGCCAAGATTACGGGAGGGATTACAATGAGCAGTTCTTC
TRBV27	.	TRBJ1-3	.	CASRQGGRGTIYF	TGTGCCAGCAGGCAAGGGGGTCGGGGCACCATATATTTT
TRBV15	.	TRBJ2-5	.	CATSLGGGQWETQYF	TGTGCCACCTCCCTTGGGGGGGGGCAATGGGAGACCCAGTACTTC
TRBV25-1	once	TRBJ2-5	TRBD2	CASSDADLAGGPETQYF	TGTGCCAGCAGTGACGCCGACTTAGCGGGAGGCCCCGAGACCCAGTACTTC
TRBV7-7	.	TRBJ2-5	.	CASSVEGETQYF	TGTGCCAGCAGCGTGGAGGGAGAGACCCAGTACTTC
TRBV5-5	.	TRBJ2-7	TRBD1	CASSLGGQSSYEQYF	TGTGCCAGCAGCTTGGGGGGACAGAGCTCCTACGAGCAGTACTTC
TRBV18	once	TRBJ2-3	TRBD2	CASSGLAGAGDTQYF	TGTGCCAGCTCGGGACTAGCGGGAGCTGGAGATACGCAGTATTTT
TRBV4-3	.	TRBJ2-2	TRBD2	CASSQGTSGSSSPGELFF	TGCGCCAGCAGCCAAGGGACTAGCGGGAGCTCGTCCCCCGGGGAGCTGTTTTTT
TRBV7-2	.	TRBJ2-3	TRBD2	CASSLNSGTGDTQYF	TGTGCCAGCAGCTTAAATAGCGGGACGGGAGATACGCAGTATTTT
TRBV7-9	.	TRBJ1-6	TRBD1	CASSPGGGPNSPLHF	TGTGCCAGCAGCCCAGGAGGGGGCCCCAATTCACCCCTCCACTTT
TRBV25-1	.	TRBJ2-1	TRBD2	CASSDGEGRYNEQFF	TGTGCCAGCAGTGACGGGGAGGGAAGATACAATGAGCAGTTCTTC
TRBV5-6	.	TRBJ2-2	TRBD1	CASSSYFRDSPNTGELFF	TGTGCCAGCAGCTCTTATTTCCGGGACAGCCCTAACACCGGGGAGCTGTTTTTT
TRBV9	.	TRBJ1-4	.	CASSVSPSFGPNEKLFF	TGTGCCAGCAGCGTGAGTCCCTCGTTTGGGCCTAATGAAAAACTGTTTTTT
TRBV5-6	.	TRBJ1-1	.	CASSPNPNTEAFF	TGTGCCAGCAGCCCTAATCCGAACACTGAAGCTTTCTTT
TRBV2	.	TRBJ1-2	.	CASTPRNGYTF	TGTGCCAGCACTCCGAGGAATGGCTACACCTTC
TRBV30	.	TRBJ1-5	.	CAWSAGGDQPQHF	TGTGCCTGGAGTGCGGGGGGCGATCAGCCCCAGCATTTT
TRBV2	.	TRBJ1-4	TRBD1	CASSSDRGIGELFF	TGTGCCAGCAGTTCGGACAGGGGGATTGGGGAACTGTTTTTT
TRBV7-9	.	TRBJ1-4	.	CASSANSATNEKLFF	TGTGCCAGCAGCGCCAACAGTGCAACTAATGAAAAACTGTTTTTT
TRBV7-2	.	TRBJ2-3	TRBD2	CASSTLAALTDTQYF	TGTGCCAGCAGCACTCTAGCGGCGCTGACAGATACGCAGTATTTT
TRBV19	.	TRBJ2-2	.	CASKIRGNTGELFF	TGTGCCAGTAAGATCAGGGGGAACACCGGGGAGCTGTTTTTT
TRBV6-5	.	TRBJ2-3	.	CASRPPAGDTQYF	TGTGCCAGCAGACCGCCAGCGGGAGATACGCAGTATTTT
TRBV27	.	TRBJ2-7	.	CASSPSTAYEQYF	TGTGCCAGCAGTCCCTCCACTGCCTACGAGCAGTACTTC
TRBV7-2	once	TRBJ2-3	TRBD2	CASSLTSGASTDTQYF	TGTGCCAGCAGCTTAACTAGCGGGGCTAGCACAGATACGCAGTATTTT
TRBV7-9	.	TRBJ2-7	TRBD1	CASSLGTGGTYEQYF	TGTGCCAGCAGCCTCGGGACAGGGGGGACCTACGAGCAGTACTTC
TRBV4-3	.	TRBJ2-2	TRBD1	CASSQAVGTGNSAGELFF	TGCGCCAGCAGCCAAGCGGTCGGGACAGGGAATAGCGCCGGGGAGCTGTTTTTT
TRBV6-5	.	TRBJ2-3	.	CASSQGGYTDTQYF	TGTGCCAGCAGCCAAGGGGGATACACAGATACGCAGTATTTT
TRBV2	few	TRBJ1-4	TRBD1	CASSDLQGADEKLFF	TGTGCCAGCAGCGACTTACAGGGGGCGGATGAAAAACTGTTTTTT
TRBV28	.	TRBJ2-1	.	CASMSGPNEQFF	TGTGCCAGCATGTCGGGTCCGAATGAGCAGTTCTTC
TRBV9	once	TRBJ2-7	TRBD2	CASSIREGTSGPYEQYF	TGTGCCAGCAGCATCCGGGAGGGGACTAGCGGCCCCTACGAGCAGTACTTC
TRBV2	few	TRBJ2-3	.	CASRLGTDTQYF	TGTGCCAGCAGGCTAGGCACAGATACGCAGTATTTT
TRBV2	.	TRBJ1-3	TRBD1	CASRGSRTGQNF	TGTGCCAGCAGAGGCAGCCGGACAGGGCAGAACTTT
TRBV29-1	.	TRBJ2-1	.	CSVDRGLNNEQFF	TGCAGCGTTGACCGGGGGTTGAACAATGAGCAGTTCTTC
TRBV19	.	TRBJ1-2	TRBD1	CASSIDPAADRPYGYTF	TGTGCCAGTAGTATAGACCCAGCCGCGGACAGGCCCTATGGCTACACCTTC
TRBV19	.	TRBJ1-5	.	CASSRREGNQPQHF	TGTGCCAGTAGTAGGAGGGAGGGCAATCAGCCCCAGCATTTT
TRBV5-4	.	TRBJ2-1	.	CASSLAGWNEQFF	TGTGCCAGCAGCTTGGCGGGGTGGAATGAGCAGTTCTTC
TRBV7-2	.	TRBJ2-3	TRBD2	CASSRGAGGELDTQYF	TGTGCCAGCAGCAGAGGGGCGGGGGGCGAGTTGGATACGCAGTATTTT
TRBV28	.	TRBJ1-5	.	CASTEGPGQPQHF	TGTGCCAGCACGGAGGGCCCAGGCCAGCCCCAGCATTTT
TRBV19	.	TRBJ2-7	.	CASSLGLSEQYF	TGTGCCAGTAGTTTGGGACTCTCCGAGCAGTACTTC
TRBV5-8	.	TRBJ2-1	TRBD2	CASSLVQRESRQFF	TGTGCCAGCAGCTTGGTTCAGCGGGAGAGTAGGCAGTTCTTC
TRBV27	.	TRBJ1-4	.	CASRTSPQGTNEKLFF	TGTGCCAGCCGAACGTCGCCACAGGGAACTAATGAAAAACTGTTTTTT
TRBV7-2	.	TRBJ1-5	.	CASSLLGGSNQPQHF	TGTGCCAGCAGCCTTTTAGGGGGAAGCAATCAGCCCCAGCATTTT
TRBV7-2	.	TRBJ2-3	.	CASSSRSDTQYF	TGTGCCAGCAGCTCCCGGTCAGATACGCAGTATTTT
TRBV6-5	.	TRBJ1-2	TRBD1	CASSQGAEGYTF	TGTGCCAGCAGTCAGGGGGCGGAGGGCTACACCTTC
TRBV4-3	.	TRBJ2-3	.	CASSQDSVNTDTQYF	TGCGCCAGCAGCCAAGATTCGGTGAACACAGATACGCAGTATTTT
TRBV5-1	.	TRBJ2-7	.	CASSLASGYEQYF	TGCGCCAGCAGCTTGGCCTCGGGGTACGAGCAGTACTTC
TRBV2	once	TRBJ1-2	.	CASSEPLTNINYGYTF	TGTGCCAGCAGTGAACCATTGACAAACATCAACTATGGCTACACCTTC